This record concerns one T cell receptor beta chain sequence. What it recognizes is unknown. This specimen comes from a study of regulatory T cells in long-lasting Graves disease. Germline CDR1 reads LGHDT; CDR2 reads YNNKEL (reference sequence). Trimming left V 0 bases short and J 3 bases short, with 6 bases between. This CDR3 region has 15 residues. General study points: TRBV28, TRBJ1-2 and TRBJ2-5 were segments that persistent disease favored.

Building of the TCR beta libraries involved iRepertoire HTBI primers and Arm-PCR of CDR3 regions. A single record per CDR3 protein comes from TCRdb applying MiXCR to the multiplex PCR reads. The table shows 380,000 or so distinct CDR3 sequences, with 15% to 20% occurring only once. Described time point: newly diagnosed GD, antithyroid drugs for less than 3 months. Construction of the TCR library relied on RNA isolated from PBMCs. As collected, the peripheral blood samples measured 7 to 9.5 milliliters each and went into EDTA tubes. The same data also went into a second study, on T cells in Graves' hyperthyroidism and ophthalmopathy.

The TCR comes from a woman in her late teens or twenties with Graves disease. The sample was peripheral blood mononuclear cells (PBMCs), taken at new diagnosis, from a patient treated with antithyroid drugs. The rearrangement links TRBV3-1 to TRBJ2-6, with D unclear. The CDR3: CASSQDRIGANVLTF. The CDR3 DNA reads as TGTGCCAGCAGCCAAGACCGTATTGGGGCCAACGTCCTGACTTTC.